These 20 T cell receptor beta chains were sequenced from one sample in a study of T cell changes during pregnancy in multiple sclerosis. Produced via immunoSEQ multiplex PCR; TCRdb's table is partial and in-frame only. The sample consists of around 50,000 clones, roughly 89% of them appearing once. The sequencing input was peripheral blood from another person, used as feeder cells. These receptors all come from a human donor whose cells served as feeder cells for cultures in a pregnancy study.

This clone has just a few counts. The chain employs TRBV2 and TRBJ1-2; the D gene is possibly TRBD1 (5 bases). V lost 5 bases and J lost 4, with 14 bases in between. The germline V gene encodes CDR1 SNHLY and CDR2 FYNNEI. The CDR3 contains 14 residues. CDR3 in amino acids: CASSWAEGPYGYTF. CDR3 nucleotide sequence: TGTGCCAGCAGTTGGGCGGAGGGACCCTATGGCTACACCTTC.

V usage is TRBV7-8 and J usage is TRBJ1-5; 8 nucleotides line up with TRBD1. This CDR3 region has 15 residues. In germline, CDR1 is SGHVS, CDR2 FQNEAQ. The V gene end was trimmed by 1 base and the J gene end by 6 bases; junction bases not matched to a gene: 5. CDR3 nucleotide sequence: TGTGCCAGCAGCTTAGGACAGGGGCTAGGTCAGCCCCAGCATTTT. Encoded protein: CASSLGQGLGQPQHF.

The V call is TRBV14, the J call TRBJ2-1, with 8 nucleotides matching TRBD1. The CDR3 is 13 residues long. Germline V gene sequence: CDR1 SGHDN, CDR2 FVKESK. V trimming: 8 bases; J trimming: 4 bases; junction bases outside the gene matches: 4. Here the CDR3 DNA reads TGTGCCAGCCGACGGACAGGGTACAATGAGCAGTTCTTC. It translates to CASRRTGYNEQFF.

The chain has TRBV13 and TRBJ2-7; 8 bases agree with TRBD1. The CDR3 has 17 amino acids. CDR1 is PRHDT, CDR2 FYEKMQ, per germline (reference sequence). J lost 0 bases, V lost 4 bases, and 11 bases had no gene match. The CDR3 spells CASSSRGPSASSYEQYF. The CDR3, as DNA: TGTGCCAGCAGCTCCAGGGGGCCTAGCGCGAGCTCCTACGAGCAGTACTTC.

V gene TRBV7-2 combines with J gene TRBJ2-5; maybe TRBD1 (6 bases). V was cut by 5 bases and J by 2 bases, with 12 bases left in between. The CDR3 has 14 amino acids. Germline V gene data show CDR1 as SGHTA and CDR2 as FQGNSA. The CDR3 coding sequence is TGTGCCAGCAGCCGGGGACACCAACAAGAGACCCAGTACTTC. It translates to CASSRGHQQETQYF.

J is TRBJ2-1 and V is TRBV6-5; 9 bases line up with TRBD1. V dropped 4 bases and J dropped 2; count of bases not matched to a gene: 3. In germline, CDR1 is MNHEY, CDR2 SVGAGI. The CDR3 sequence is 15 residues long. The CDR3 is CASSLGQGTYNEQFF. CDR3 sequence (DNA): TGTGCCAGCAGTTTGGGACAGGGAACCTACAATGAGCAGTTCTTC.

CDR3: CASSSQGPKHTGELFF. Here the CDR3 DNA reads TGTGCCAGCAGTTCCCAGGGACCCAAGCACACCGGGGAGCTGTTTTTT. The chain combines TRBV28 with TRBJ2-2; the D call may be TRBD1 or TRBD2 (5 bases each). Between the trimmed V and J ends, which lost 4 bases and 3 bases, there was a span of 15 bases. Germline V gene lookup returns CDR1 MDHEN and CDR2 SYDVKM. CDR3 length: 16 residues.

This rearrangement joins TRBV7-6 to TRBJ2-2; possible D gene TRBD2, 5 bases. From germline, CDR1 is SGHVS and CDR2 FNYEAQ. This CDR3 comprises 16 residues. V lost 2 bases and J 0 bases, leaving 10 bases between the germline ends. This CDR3 reads CASSLRPGTNTGELFF. As DNA, the CDR3 is TGTGCCAGCAGCTTACGCCCGGGGACGAACACCGGGGAGCTGTTTTTT.

The chain carries TRBV11-2 and TRBJ2-3; 10 nucleotides agree with TRBD1. Per the germline V gene, CDR1 is SGHAT and CDR2 is FQNNGV. Losses at the gene ends were 3 bases for V and 2 bases for J; bases not matched to a gene: 5. This CDR3 has 16 residues. The CDR3 sequence is CASSLTGGRNTDTQYF. CDR3 DNA: TGTGCCAGCAGCTTGACAGGGGGCCGGAACACAGATACGCAGTATTTT. Variable domain in full (rest from reference TRBV11-2 and TRBJ2-3): EAGVAQSPRYKIIEKRQSVAFWCNPISGHATLYWYQQILGQGPKLLIQFQNNGVVDDSQLPKDRFSAERLKGVDSTLKIQPAKLEDSAVYLCASSLTGGRNTDTQYFGPGTRLTVL.

The CDR3, as DNA: TGTGCCAGCAGCGTAGACGGGACAGGGGGCTTTAAAAACATTCAGTACTTC. Encoded protein: CASSVDGTGGFKNIQYF. V gene TRBV9 combines with J gene TRBJ2-4, with TRBD1 identical over 12 bases. The CDR3 is 17 amino acids. Germline V CDR1 and CDR2: SGDLS, YYNGEE. The J segment lost 4 bases and the V segment lost 0 bases, leaving 5 bases of the junction unmatched.

J is TRBJ2-1 and V is TRBV29-1; D is ambiguous. CDR1 and CDR2 (germline): SQVTM, ANQGSEA. V was clipped by 2 bases and J by 6 bases, with 5 bases between them. The CDR3 has 11 residues. The CDR3 sequence is CSVEQPNEQFF. CDR3 nucleotide sequence: TGCAGCGTTGAACAGCCCAATGAGCAGTTCTTC.

Turning to this clone: The junction does not match germline at one end; this may be a read error. The chain links TRBV7-9 to TRBJ2-1; 7 bases line up with TRBD2. In germline, CDR1 is SEHNR, CDR2 FQNEAQ (reference sequence). The CDR3 sequence is 15 residues long. The CDR3 spells CASSGTTSSHNEQFF. The CDR3, as DNA: TGTGCCAGCAGCGGCACGACTAGCTCCCACAATGAGCAGTTCTTC.

This CDR3 is CASSLYLQGTQYF. In DNA form, the CDR3 reads TGTGCCAGCAGTTTATACCTTCAGGGGACCCAGTACTTC. The chain is built from TRBV27 and TRBJ2-5, with a weak D call TRBD1 (5 bases). In germline, CDR1 is MNHEY, CDR2 SMNVEV (reference sequence). This CDR3 is 13 amino acids long. V lost 1 base and J lost 7, with 10 bases in between.

This clone was seen a single time. The rearrangement uses TRBV27 and TRBJ1-5; no definite D call. Germline V gene lookup returns CDR1 MNHEY and CDR2 SMNVEV (reference sequence). Trimming removed 1 base at V and 2 bases at J, with 9 bases between. The CDR3 is 15 amino acids. In DNA, the CDR3 is TGTGCCAGCAGTTTATTCGTCGGGGGCAATCAGCCCCAGCATTTT. Protein sequence: CASSLFVGGNQPQHF.

This chain links TRBV6-1 with TRBJ1-2; D gene ambiguous. V lost 4 bases and J lost 3, with 6 bases in between. Germline CDR1 MNHNS, CDR2 SASEGT. The CDR3 sequence is 12 residues long. The CDR3 bases are TGTGCCAGCAGTGTAAATGACTATGGCTACACCTTC. It specifies CASSVNDYGYTF.

The rearrangement joins TRBV19 to TRBJ1-1; no firm D call. V was pared by 3 bases and J by 1 base, with 9 bases between. Germline V gene sequence: CDR1 LNHDA, CDR2 SQIVND (reference sequence). This CDR3 spans 14 amino acids. In DNA, the CDR3 is TGTGCCAGTAGTATTAAAAAAGAGAACACTGAAGCTTTCTTT. It yields the protein CASSIKKENTEAFF.

The V call is TRBV10-3, the J call TRBJ2-7; 10 bases line up with TRBD1. Per the germline V gene, CDR1 is ENHRY and CDR2 is SYGVKD. The ends lost 11 bases at V and 5 bases at J; junction bases unmatched: 12. This CDR3 spans 14 amino acids. CDR3 in amino acids: CAVTAGTGENEQYF. In DNA, the CDR3 is TGTGCCGTGACCGCCGGGACAGGGGAAAACGAGCAGTACTTC.

This clone occurred once. This rearrangement joins TRBV27 to TRBJ1-2; no firm D call. CDR1 is MNHEY, CDR2 SMNVEV, per germline (reference sequence). The CDR3 loop spans 13 amino acids. V was trimmed by 5 bases and J by 0 bases, leaving 7 bases between them. In DNA, the CDR3 is TGTGCCAGCAGTATACACACTAACTATGGCTACACCTTC. Its translation: CASSIHTNYGYTF.

The genes are TRBV11-2 and TRBJ1-2; D possibly corresponds to TRBD1 (5 bases). This CDR3 has 12 amino acids. The germline V gene encodes CDR1 SGHAT and CDR2 FQNNGV. V lost 3 bases to trimming and J lost 5 bases, with 7 bases between them. The CDR3, as DNA: TGTGCCAGCAGCTTCGGACATTATGGCTACACCTTC. This gives the protein CASSFGHYGYTF.

CDR3 loop: CASSLLRNTEAFF. For the CDR3, the DNA is TGTGCCAGCAGTTTACTCAGGAACACTGAAGCTTTCTTT. J is TRBJ1-1 and V is TRBV28; D remains unclear. The CDR3 consists of 13 residues. Germline values: CDR1 MDHEN, CDR2 SYDVKM. The ends were cut back, 2 bases at V and 1 base at J, with 5 bases in the middle. Full variable domain (remainder filled in from reference TRBV28 and TRBJ1-1): DVKVTQSSRYLVKRTGEKVFLECVQDMDHENMFWYRQDPGLGLRLIYFSYDVKMKEKGDIPEGYSVSREKKERFSLILESASTNQTSMYLCASSLLRNTEAFFGQGTRLTVV.